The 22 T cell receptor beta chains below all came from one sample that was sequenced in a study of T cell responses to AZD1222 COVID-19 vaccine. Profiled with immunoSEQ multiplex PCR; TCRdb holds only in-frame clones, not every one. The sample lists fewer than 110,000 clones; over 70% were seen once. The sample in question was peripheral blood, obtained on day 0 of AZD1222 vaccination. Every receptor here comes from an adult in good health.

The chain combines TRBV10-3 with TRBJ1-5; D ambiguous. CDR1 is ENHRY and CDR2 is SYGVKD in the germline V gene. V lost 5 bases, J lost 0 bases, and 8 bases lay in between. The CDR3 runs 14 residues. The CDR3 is CAISSEPSNQPQHF. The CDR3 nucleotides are TGTGCCATCAGTTCAGAGCCTAGCAATCAGCCCCAGCATTTT.

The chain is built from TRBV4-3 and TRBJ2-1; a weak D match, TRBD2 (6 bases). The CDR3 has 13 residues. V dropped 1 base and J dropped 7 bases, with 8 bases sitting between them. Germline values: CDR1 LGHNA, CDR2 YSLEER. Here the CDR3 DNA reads TGCGCCAGCAGCCAAGGACTAGTTAATGAGCAGTTCTTC. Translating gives CASSQGLVNEQFF.

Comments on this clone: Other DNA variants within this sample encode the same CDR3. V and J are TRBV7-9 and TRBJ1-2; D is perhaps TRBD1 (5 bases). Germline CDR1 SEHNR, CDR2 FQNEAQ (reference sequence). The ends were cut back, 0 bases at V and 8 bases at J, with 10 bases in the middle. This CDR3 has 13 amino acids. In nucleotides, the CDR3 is TGTGCCAGCAGCTTAGCCCAGGGAGGAGGCTACACCTTC. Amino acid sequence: CASSLAQGGGYTF.

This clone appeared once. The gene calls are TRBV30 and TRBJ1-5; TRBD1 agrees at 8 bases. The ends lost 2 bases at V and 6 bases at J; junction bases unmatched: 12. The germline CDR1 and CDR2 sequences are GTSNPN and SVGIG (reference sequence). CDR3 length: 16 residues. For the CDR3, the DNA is TGTGCCTGGAGTCTTTCCCGGACAGGGATGTTTCAGCCCCAGCATTTT. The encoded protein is CAWSLSRTGMFQPQHF.

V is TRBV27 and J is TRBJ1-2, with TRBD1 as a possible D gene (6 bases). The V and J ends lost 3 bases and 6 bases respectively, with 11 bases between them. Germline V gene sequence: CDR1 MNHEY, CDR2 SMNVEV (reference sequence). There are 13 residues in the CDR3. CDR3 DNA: TGTGCCAGCAGTTTGATACAGGGAAATGGCTACACCTTC. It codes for CASSLIQGNGYTF.

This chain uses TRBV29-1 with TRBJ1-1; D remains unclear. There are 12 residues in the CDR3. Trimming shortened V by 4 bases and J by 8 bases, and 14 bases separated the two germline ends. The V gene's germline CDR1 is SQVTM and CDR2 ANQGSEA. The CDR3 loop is CSVGGSLVEAFF. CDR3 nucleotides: TGCAGCGTTGGAGGATCCCTGGTAGAAGCTTTCTTT.

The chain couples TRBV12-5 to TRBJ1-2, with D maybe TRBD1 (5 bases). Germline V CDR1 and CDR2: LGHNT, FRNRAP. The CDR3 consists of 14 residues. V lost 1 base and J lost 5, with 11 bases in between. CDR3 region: CASGLGDSQYGYTF. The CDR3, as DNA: TGTGCTAGTGGTTTGGGGGACTCACAATATGGCTACACCTTC.

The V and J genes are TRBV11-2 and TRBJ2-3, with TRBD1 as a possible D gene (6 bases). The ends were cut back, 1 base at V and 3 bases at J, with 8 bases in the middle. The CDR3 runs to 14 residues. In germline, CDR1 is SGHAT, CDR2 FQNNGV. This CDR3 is CASSLGTGTDTQYF. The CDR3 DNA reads TGTGCCAGCAGCTTAGGTACAGGGACAGATACGCAGTATTTT.

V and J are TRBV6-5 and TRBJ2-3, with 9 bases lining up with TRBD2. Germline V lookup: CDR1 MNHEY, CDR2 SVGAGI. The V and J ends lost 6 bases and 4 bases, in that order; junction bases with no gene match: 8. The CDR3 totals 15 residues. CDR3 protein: CASSGGSGRPDTQYF. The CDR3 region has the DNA TGTGCCAGCAGCGGGGGAAGCGGGAGGCCAGATACGCAGTATTTT.

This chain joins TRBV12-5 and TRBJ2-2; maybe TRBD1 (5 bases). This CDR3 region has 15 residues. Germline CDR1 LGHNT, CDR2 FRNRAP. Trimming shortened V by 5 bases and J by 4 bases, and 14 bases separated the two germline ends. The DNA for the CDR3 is TGTGCTAGTGGTCCGACGTCAGGGCTCACCGGGGAGCTGTTTTTT. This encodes CASGPTSGLTGELFF.

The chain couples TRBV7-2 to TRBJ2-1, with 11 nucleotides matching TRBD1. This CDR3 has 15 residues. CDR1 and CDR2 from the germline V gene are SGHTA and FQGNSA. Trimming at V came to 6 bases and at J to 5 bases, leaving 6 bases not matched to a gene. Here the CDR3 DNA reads TGTGCCAGCAGACCGCCGGGACAGGGGGACAATGAGCAGTTCTTC. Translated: CASRPPGQGDNEQFF. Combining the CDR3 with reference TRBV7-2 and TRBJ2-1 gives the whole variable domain GAGVSQSPSNKVTEKGKDVELRCDPISGHTALYWYRQSLGQGLEFLIYFQGNSAPDKSGLPSDRFSAERTGGSVSTLTIQRTQQEDSAVYLCASRPPGQGDNEQFFGPGTRLTVL.

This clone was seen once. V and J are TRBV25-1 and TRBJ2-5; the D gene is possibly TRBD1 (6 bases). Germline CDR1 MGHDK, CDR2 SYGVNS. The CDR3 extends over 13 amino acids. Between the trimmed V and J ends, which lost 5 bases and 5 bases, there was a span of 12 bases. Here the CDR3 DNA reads TGTGCCAGCAGTAGAGCAGGGGCCGAGACCCAGTACTTC. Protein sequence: CASSRAGAETQYF.

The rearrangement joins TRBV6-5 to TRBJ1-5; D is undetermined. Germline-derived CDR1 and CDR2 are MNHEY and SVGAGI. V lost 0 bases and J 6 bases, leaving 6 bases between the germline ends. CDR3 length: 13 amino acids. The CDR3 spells CASSYSGLQPQHF. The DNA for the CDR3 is TGTGCCAGCAGTTACTCTGGGCTTCAGCCCCAGCATTTT.

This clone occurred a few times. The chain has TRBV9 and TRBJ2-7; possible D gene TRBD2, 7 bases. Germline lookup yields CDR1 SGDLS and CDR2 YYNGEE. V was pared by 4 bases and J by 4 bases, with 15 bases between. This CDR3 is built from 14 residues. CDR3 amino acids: CASSPGEGEYEQYF. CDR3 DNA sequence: TGTGCCAGCAGCCCCGGGGAGGGGGAATACGAGCAGTACTTC.

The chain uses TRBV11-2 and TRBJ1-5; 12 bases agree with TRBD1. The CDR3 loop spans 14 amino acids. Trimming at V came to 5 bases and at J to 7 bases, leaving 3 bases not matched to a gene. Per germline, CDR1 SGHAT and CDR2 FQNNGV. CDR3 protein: CASSGTGGRQPQHF. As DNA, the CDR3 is TGTGCCAGCAGCGGGACAGGGGGCCGGCAGCCCCAGCATTTT.

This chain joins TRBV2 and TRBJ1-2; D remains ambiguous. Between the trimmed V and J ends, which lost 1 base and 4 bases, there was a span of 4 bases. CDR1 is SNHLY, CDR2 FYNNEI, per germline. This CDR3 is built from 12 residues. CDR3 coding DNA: TGTGCCAGCAGTGAAGACCTCTATGGCTACACCTTC. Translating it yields CASSEDLYGYTF. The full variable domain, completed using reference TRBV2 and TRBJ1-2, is EPEVTQTPSHQVTQMGQEVILRCVPISNHLYFYWYRQILGQKVEFLVSFYNNEISEKSEIFDDQFSVERPDGSNFTLKIRSTKLEDSAMYFCASSEDLYGYTFGSGTRLTVV.

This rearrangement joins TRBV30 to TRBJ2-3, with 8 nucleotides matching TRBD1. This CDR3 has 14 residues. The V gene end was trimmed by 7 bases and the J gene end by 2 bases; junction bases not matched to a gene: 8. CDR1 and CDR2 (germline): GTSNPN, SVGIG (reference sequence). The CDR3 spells CALERTGITDTQYF. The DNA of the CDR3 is TGTGCCTTGGAAAGGACAGGGATCACAGATACGCAGTATTTT.

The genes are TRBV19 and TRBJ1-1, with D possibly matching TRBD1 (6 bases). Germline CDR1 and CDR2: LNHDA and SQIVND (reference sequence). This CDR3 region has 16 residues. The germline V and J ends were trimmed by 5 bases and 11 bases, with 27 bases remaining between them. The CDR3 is CASSGQGNVFSLRAFF. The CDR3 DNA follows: TGTGCCAGTAGTGGGCAGGGGAACGTCTTCTCCCTCCGTGCTTTCTTT.

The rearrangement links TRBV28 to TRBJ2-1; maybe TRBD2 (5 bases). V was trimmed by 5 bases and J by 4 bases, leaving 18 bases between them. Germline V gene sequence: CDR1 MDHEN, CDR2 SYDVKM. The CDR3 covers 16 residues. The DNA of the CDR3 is TGTGCCAGCAGTCCTCCGGGATCTCGGACTTACAATGAGCAGTTCTTC. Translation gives CASSPPGSRTYNEQFF.

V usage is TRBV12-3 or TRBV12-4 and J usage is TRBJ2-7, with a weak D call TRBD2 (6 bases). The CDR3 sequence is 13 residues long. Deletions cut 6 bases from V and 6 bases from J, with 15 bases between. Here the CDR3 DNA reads TGTGCCAGCAGGATAGGAGGGCTCAGCGAGCAGTACTTC. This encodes CASRIGGLSEQYF.

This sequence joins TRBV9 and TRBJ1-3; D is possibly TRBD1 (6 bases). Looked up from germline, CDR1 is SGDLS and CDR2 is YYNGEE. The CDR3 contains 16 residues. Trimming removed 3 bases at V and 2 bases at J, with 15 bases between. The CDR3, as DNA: TGTGCCAGCAGCGCGGCAGGGGATATGGCTGGAAACACCATATATTTT. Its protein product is CASSAAGDMAGNTIYF.

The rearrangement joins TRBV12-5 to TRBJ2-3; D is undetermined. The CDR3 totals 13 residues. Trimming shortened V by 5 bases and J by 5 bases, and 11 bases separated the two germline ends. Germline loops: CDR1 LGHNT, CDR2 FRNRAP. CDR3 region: CASGRTAVDTQYF. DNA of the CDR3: TGTGCTAGTGGTCGTACAGCTGTAGATACGCAGTATTTT.